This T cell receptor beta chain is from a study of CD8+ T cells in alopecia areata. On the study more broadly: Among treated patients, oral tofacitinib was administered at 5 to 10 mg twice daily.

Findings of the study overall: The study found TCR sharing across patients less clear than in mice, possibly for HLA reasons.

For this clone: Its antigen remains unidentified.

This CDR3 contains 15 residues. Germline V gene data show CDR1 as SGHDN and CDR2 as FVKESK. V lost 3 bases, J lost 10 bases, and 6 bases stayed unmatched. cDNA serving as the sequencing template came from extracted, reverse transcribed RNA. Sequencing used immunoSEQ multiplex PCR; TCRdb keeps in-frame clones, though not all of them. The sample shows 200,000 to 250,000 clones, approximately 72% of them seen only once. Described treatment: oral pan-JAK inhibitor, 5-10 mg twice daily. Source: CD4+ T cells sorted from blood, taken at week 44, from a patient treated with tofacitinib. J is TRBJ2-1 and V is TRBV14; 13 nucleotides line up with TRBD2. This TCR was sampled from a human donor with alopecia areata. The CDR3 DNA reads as TGTGCCAGCAGCCAGAACCCGGGACTAGCGGGGGAGCAGTTCTTC. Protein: CASSQNPGLAGEQFF. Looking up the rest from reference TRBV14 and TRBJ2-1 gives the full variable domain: EAGVTQFPSHSVIEKGQTVTLRCDPISGHDNLYWYRRVMGKEIKFLLHFVKESKQDESGMPNNRFLAERTGGTYSTLKVQPAELEDSGVYFCASSQNPGLAGEQFFGPGTRLTVL.